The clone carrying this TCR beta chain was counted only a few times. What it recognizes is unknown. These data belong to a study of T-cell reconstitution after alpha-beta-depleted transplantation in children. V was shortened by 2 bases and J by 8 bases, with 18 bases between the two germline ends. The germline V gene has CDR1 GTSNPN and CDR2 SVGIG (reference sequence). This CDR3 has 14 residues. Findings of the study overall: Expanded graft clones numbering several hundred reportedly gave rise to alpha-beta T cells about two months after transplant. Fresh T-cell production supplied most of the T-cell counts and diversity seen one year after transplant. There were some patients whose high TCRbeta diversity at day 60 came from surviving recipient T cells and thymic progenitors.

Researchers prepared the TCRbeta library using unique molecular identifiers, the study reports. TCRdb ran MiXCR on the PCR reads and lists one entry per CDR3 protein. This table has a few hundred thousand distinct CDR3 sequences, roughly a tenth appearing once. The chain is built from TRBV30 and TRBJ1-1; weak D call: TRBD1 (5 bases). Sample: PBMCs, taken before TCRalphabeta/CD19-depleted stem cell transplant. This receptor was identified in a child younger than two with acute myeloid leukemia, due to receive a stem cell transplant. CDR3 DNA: TGTGCCTGGAGTCGCTGGGGGGGTGGCTGGGAAGCTTTCTTT. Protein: CAWSRWGGGWEAFF.